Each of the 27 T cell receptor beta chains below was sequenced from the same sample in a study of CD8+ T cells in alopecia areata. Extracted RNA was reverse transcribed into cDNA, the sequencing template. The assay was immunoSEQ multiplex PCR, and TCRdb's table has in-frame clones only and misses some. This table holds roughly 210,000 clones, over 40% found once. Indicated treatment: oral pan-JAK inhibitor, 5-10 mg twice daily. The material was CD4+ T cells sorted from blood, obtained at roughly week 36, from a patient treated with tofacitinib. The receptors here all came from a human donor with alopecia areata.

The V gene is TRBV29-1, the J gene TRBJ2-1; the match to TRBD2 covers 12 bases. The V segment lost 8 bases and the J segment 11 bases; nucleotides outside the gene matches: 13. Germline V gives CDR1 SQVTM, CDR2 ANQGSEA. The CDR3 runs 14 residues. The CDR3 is CSIGGLAGGTKQFF. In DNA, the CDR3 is TGCAGCATCGGGGGCCTAGCGGGAGGGACCAAGCAGTTCTTC.

The CDR3 protein is CASSTSRGLTLQETQYF. CDR3 nucleotide sequence: TGTGCCAGTAGTACTAGCAGGGGGCTGACACTCCAAGAGACCCAGTACTTC. This chain connects TRBV19 to TRBJ2-5, with TRBD1 matching over 8 bases. This CDR3 is built from 17 residues. V was pared by 4 bases and J by 1 base, with 11 bases of the junction left unmatched. From germline, CDR1 is LNHDA and CDR2 SQIVND (reference sequence).

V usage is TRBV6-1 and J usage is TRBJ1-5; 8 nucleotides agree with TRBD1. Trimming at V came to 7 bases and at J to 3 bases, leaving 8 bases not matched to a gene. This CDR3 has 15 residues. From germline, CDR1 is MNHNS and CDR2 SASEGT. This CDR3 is CASKRQGSPNQPQHF. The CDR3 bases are TGTGCCAGCAAAAGACAGGGGAGTCCCAATCAGCCCCAGCATTTT.

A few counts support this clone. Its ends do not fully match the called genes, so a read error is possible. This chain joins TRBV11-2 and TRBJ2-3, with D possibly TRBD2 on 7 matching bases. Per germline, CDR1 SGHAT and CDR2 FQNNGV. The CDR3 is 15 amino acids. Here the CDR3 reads CASSLEGGAIRTQYF. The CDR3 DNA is TGTGCCAGCAGCCTAGAAGGGGGGGCGATTCGGACGCAGTATTTT. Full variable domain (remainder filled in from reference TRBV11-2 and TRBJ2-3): EAGVAQSPRYKIIEKRQSVAFWCNPISGHATLYWYQQILGQGPKLLIQFQNNGVVDDSQLPKDRFSAERLKGVDSTLKIQPAKLEDSAVYLCASSLEGGAIRTQYFGPGTRLTVL.

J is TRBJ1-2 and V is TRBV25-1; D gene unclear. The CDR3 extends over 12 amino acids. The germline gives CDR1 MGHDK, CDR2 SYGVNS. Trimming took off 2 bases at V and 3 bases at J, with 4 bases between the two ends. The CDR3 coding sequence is TGTGCCAGCAGTGAAGCCTACTATGGCTACACCTTC. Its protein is CASSEAYYGYTF.

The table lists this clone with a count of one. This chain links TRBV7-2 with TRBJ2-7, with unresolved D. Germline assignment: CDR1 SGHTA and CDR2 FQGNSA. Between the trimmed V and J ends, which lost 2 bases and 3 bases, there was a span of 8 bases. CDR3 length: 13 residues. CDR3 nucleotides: TGTGCCAGCAGCTTATGGCCAGTCTACGAGCAGTACTTC. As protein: CASSLWPVYEQYF.

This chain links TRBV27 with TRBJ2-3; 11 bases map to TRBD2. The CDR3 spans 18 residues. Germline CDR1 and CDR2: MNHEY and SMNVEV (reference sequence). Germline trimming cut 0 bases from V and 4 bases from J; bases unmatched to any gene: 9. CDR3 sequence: CASSLSSWIAGGPDTQYF. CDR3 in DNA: TGTGCCAGCAGTTTATCCTCCTGGATAGCGGGAGGGCCAGATACGCAGTATTTT.

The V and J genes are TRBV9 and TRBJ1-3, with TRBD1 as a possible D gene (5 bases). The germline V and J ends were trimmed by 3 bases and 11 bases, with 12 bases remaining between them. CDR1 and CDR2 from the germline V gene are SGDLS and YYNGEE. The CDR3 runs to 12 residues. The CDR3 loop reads CASSAISGAIYF. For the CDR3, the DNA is TGTGCCAGCAGCGCCATTTCGGGGGCCATATATTTT.

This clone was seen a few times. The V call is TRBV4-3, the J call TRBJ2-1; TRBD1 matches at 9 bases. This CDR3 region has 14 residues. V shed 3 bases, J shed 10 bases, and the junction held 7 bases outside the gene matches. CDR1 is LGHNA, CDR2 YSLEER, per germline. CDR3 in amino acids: CASSQGDRDGEQFF. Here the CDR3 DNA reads TGCGCCAGCAGCCAGGGGGACAGGGACGGGGAGCAGTTCTTC.

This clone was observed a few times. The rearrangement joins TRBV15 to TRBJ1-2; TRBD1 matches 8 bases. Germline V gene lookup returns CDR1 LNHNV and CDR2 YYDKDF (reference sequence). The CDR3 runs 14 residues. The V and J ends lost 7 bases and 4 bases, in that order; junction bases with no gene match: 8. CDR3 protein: CATTSGQVSYGYTF. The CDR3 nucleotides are TGTGCCACCACCTCGGGACAGGTCAGCTATGGCTACACCTTC.

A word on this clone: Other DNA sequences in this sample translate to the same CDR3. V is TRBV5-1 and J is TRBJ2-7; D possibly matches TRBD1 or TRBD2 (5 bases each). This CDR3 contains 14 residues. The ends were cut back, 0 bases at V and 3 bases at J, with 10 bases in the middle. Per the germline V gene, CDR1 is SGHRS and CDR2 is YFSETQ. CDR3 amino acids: CASSLAGRSYEQYF. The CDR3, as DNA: TGCGCCAGCAGCTTGGCGGGACGGAGCTACGAGCAGTACTTC.

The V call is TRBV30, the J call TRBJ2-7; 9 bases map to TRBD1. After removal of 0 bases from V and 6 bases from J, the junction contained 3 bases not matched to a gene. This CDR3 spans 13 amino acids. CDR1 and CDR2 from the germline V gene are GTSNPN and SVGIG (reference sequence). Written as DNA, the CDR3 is TGTGCCTGGAGTGTCGGACAGGGGCGCGAGCAGTACTTC. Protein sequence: CAWSVGQGREQYF. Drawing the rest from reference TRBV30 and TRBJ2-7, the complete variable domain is SQTIHQWPATLVQPVGSPLSLECTVEGTSNPNLYWYRQAAGRGLQLLFYSVGIGQISSEVPQNLSASRPQDRQFILSSKKLLLSDSGFYLCAWSVGQGREQYFGPGTRLTVT.

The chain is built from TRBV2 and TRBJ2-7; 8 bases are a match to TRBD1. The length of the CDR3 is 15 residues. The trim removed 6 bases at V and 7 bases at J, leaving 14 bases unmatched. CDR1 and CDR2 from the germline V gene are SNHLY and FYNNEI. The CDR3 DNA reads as TGTGCCAGCAGGATAAGACAGGGGACGGTGGGGGAGCAGTACTTC. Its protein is CASRIRQGTVGEQYF.

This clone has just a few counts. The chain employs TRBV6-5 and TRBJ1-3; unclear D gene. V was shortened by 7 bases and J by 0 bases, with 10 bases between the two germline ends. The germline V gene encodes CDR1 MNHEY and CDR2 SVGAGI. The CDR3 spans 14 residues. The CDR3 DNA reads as TGTGCCAGCACCACAGCGAACTCTGGAAACACCATATATTTT. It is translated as CASTTANSGNTIYF.

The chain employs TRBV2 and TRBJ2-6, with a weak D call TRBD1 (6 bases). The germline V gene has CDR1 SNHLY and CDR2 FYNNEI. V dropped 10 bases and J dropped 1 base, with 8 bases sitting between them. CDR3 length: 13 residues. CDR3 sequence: CATTGSGANVLTF. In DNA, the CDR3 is TGTGCCACCACAGGGTCTGGGGCCAACGTCCTGACTTTC.

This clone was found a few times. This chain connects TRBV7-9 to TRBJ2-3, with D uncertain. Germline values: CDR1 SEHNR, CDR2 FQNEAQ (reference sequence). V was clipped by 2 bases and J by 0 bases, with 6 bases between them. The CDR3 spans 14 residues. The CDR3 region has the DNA TGTGCCAGCAGCTTAAATCCCAGCACAGATACGCAGTATTTT. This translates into CASSLNPSTDTQYF.

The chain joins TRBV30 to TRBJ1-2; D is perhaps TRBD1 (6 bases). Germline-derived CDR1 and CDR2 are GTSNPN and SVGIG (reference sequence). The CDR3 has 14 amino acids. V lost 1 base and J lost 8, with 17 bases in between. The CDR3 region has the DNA TGTGCCTGGAGTGCGATCAGGGAGGGGGGAGGCTACACCTTC. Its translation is CAWSAIREGGGYTF.

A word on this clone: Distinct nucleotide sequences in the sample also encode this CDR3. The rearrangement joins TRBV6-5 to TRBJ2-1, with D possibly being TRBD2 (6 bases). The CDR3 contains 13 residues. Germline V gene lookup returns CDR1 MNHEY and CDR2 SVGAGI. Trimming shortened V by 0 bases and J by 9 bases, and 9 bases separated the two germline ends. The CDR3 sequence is CASSYSRGGEQFF. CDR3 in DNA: TGTGCCAGCAGTTACTCGCGGGGCGGTGAGCAGTTCTTC.

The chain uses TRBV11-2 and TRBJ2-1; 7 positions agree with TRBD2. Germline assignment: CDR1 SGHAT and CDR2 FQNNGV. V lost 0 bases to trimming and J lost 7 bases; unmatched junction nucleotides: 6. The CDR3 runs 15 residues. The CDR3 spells CASSLDGGRWNEQFF. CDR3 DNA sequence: TGTGCCAGCAGCTTAGATGGCGGGAGATGGAATGAGCAGTTCTTC.

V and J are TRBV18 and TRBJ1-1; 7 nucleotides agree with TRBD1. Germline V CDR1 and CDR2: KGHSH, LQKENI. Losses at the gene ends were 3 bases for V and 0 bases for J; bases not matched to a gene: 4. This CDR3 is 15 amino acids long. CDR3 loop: CASSPRDSMNTEAFF. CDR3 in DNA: TGTGCCAGCTCACCTAGGGACAGTATGAACACTGAAGCTTTCTTT.

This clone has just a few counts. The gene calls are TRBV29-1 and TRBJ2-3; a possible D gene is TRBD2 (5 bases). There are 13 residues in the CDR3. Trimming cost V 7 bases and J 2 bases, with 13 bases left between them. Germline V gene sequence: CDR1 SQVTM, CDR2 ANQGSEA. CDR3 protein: CSAHTRHTDTQYF. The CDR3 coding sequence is TGCAGCGCGCATACTAGACACACAGATACGCAGTATTTT.

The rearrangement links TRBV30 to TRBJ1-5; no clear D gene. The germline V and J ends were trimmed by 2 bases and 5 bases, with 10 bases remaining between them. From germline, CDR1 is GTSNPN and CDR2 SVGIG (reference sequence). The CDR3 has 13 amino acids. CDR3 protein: CAWSTGPDQPQHF. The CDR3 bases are TGTGCCTGGAGTACCGGGCCTGATCAGCCCCAGCATTTT.

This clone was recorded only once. CDR3 sequence reads: CASSVDRDYNQPQHF. CDR3 sequence (DNA): TGTGCCAGCAGCGTGGACAGGGATTACAATCAGCCCCAGCATTTT. The chain couples TRBV7-8 to TRBJ1-5; TRBD1 agrees at 8 bases. J lost 3 bases, V lost 5 bases, and 6 bases had no gene match. Germline-derived CDR1 and CDR2 are SGHVS and FQNEAQ. CDR3 size: 15 residues.

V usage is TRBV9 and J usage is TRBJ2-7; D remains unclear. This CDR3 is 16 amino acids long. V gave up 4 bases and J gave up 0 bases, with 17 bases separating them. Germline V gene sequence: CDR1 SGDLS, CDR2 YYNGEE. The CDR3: CASSPSARLSSYEQYF. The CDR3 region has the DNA TGTGCCAGCAGCCCGAGCGCACGGCTAAGCTCCTACGAGCAGTACTTC.

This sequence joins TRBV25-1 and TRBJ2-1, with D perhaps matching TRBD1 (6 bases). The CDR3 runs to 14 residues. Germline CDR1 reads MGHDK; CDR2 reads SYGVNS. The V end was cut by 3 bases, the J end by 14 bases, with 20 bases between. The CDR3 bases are TGTGCCAGCAGTGAGGACCGGGACACCACAAGAAAGTTCTTC. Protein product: CASSEDRDTTRKFF.

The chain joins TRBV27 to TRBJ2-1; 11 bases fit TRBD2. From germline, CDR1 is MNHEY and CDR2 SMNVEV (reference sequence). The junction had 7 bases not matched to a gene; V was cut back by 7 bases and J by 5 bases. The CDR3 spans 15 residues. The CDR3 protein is CASNRGLAENNEQFF. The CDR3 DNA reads TGTGCCAGCAACAGGGGACTAGCGGAAAACAATGAGCAGTTCTTC.

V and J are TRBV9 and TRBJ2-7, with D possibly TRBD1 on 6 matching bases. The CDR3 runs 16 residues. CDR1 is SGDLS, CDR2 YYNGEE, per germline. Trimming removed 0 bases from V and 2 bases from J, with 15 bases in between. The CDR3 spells CASSVGSLGAPYEQYF. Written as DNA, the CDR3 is TGTGCCAGCAGCGTAGGATCCTTGGGGGCCCCCTACGAGCAGTACTTC.